These 4 T cell receptor beta chains originate from one sample sequenced in a study of blood T cell repertoires in COVID-19 (dated by TCRdb to the early 2020s). Library preparation used the immunoSEQ multiplex PCR assay. The immuneACCESS repertoire file appears here via TCRdb, limited to in-frame rearrangements. These files lack a portion of the clones; in checked studies, under half of the deficit traces to unresolved V genes, and the cause of the others is not known. For this sample the table gives about 200,000 clones, of which roughly 85% were detected only once. The top ten clones comprise roughly 3.8% of the sample. Sequencing was carried out using PBMCs or T cells enriched from blood (not recorded which). Receptors were obtained from a woman between 40 and 55 years old with acute COVID-19.

This chain joins TRBV7-6 and TRBJ2-7, with 9 bases lining up with TRBD2. With 5 bases clipped from V and 2 bases from J, the junction kept 13 bases outside the gene matches. Germline CDR1 is SGHVS and CDR2 is FNYEAQ. The CDR3 is 17 amino acids. The CDR3 nucleotides are TGTGCCAGCAGCCCGAGGGTAGTGACTAGCGGCACCTACGAGCAGTACTTC. Protein: CASSPRVVTSGTYEQYF.

This clone was picked up one time. The chain is built from TRBV6-5 and TRBJ1-1; D not certain. Germline assignment: CDR1 MNHEY and CDR2 SVGAGI. The length of the CDR3 is 15 residues. The ends were cut back, 6 bases at V and 5 bases at J, with 19 bases in the middle. Here the CDR3 DNA reads TGTGCCAGCAGCCCCCCGGCCGGTTCGGGGACTGAAGCTTTCTTT. This codes for CASSPPAGSGTEAFF.

CDR3 nucleotide sequence: TGTGCCACCAGTGACCCCAGGGTCCCCAATCAGCCCCAGCATTTT. Protein product: CATSDPRVPNQPQHF. The J gene is TRBJ1-5, the V gene TRBV24-1; D perhaps matches TRBD1 (5 bases). The CDR3 sequence is 15 residues long. Germline CDR1 is KGHDR and CDR2 is SFDVKD. With 4 bases removed from V and 3 bases from J, the gap between germline ends came to 12 bases.

Here the CDR3 DNA reads TGTGCCAGCGAGACTGGACAGGTGAACTACGAGCAGTACTTC. Translation gives CASETGQVNYEQYF. The chain carries TRBV27 and TRBJ2-7; TRBD1 matches at 7 bases. Per the germline V gene, CDR1 is MNHEY and CDR2 is SMNVEV (reference sequence). V shed 8 bases, J shed 3 bases, and the junction held 10 bases outside the gene matches. This CDR3 has 14 residues.